This T cell receptor (beta chain) was captured in a study of identical twins. Notes on the study in general: With beta out-of-frame sequences, excess sharing by twins was weaker. Interpretation of the results relied on cross-sectional statistical analysis and not on following the same donors.

The sample holds many counts of this clonotype. What it binds is unknown. Relative to the germline gene, one junction end is altered; a read error may explain this. cDNA carried unique molecular identifiers, and a universal primer site was added by template switching. TCRdb re-called the 5' RACE reads with MiXCR, one entry per CDR3 protein. The sample has some 1,600,000 distinct CDR3 sequences, under 35% seen once. Sequencing input: cord blood. The source of this sequence is a newborn girl in good health.

This CDR3 reads CASSPVRGTDTQYF. The DNA of the CDR3 is TGCGCCAGCAGCCCCGTTCGGGGTACAGATACGCAGTATTTT. The chain combines TRBV18 with TRBJ2-3; D possibly corresponds to TRBD2 (5 bases). Germline CDR1 is KGHSH and CDR2 is LQKENI. This CDR3 is 14 amino acids long. Full variable domain (rest looked up from reference TRBV18 and TRBJ2-3): NAGVMQNPRHLVRRRGQEARLRCSPMKGHSHVYWYRQLPEEGLKFMVYLQKENIIDESGMPKERFSAEFPKEGPSILRIQQVVRGDSAAYFCASSPVRGTDTQYFGPGTRLTVL.